The TCR beta chain described here comes from a study of shared clonotypes between healthy human individuals. Study details: For every donor, three CD4 naive, three CD4 memory, two CD8 naive and one CD8 memory plates were used.

Division of CD4+ cells produced a CD45RA+ naive subset and a CD45RA-negative memory subset. Some clones are missing from TCRdb's copy, which holds only in-frame ones; the method was immunoSEQ multiplex PCR. The data show about 2.4 million clones, approximately 92% seen once. The TCR was taken from a man younger than 35 in good health. What was sequenced was naive CD4+ T cells sorted from blood. The subset was: CD45RA+ positively selected.

CDR3 sequence reads: CASSRTGAGTGELFF. The CDR3 DNA reads as TGTGCCAGCAGTCGGACAGGGGCCGGCACCGGGGAGCTGTTTTTT. The chain has TRBV28 and TRBJ2-2; 9 nucleotides match TRBD1. The CDR3 covers 15 residues. Germline loops: CDR1 MDHEN, CDR2 SYDVKM. Losses at the gene ends were 5 bases for V and 4 bases for J; bases not matched to a gene: 5.